This T cell receptor (beta chain) was identified during a study of T cells in Graves' hyperthyroidism and ophthalmopathy. Amplified TCR beta CDR3 regions came from RNA transcripts. Carried out on the TCR CDR3, a first-round RT-PCR used the HTBI primer set. TCRdb fed the multiplex PCR reads into MiXCR, producing one record per CDR3 protein. Counted here are fewer than 350,000 distinct CDR3 sequences, approximately 12% occurring once; the ten biggest clones make up roughly 7.5%. The CDR3 extends over 12 amino acids. The V end lost 4 bases, the J end lost 0 bases, and 7 bases lay between the germline ends. From germline, CDR1 is DFQATT and CDR2 SNEGSKA (reference sequence). This clonotype was seen ten or more times. What it binds is unknown. The study, taken as a whole, reports: Clonotypes that were expanded in thyroid above 0.001 mostly appeared in blood too. Ophthalmopathy and stable hyperthyroidism were told apart by a 13 V-J model.

The patients, who ranged from 18 to 65 in age, presented with newly diagnosed hyperthyroidism lasting under 2 months. From less than 13 ml of fresh peripheral blood, PBMCs were isolated. The rearrangement uses TRBV20-1 and TRBJ2-7, with D possibly matching TRBD2 (5 bases). The source of this sequence is a woman aged 25 to 45 with Graves' hyperthyroidism that later progressed to Graves' ophthalmopathy. Sequences were obtained from blood. CDR3 bases: TGCAGTGCTACACGGGACTCCTACGAGCAGTACTTC. Protein sequence: CSATRDSYEQYF.